This T cell receptor (beta chain) was profiled in a study of follicular helper T cells after annual influenza vaccination (dated by TCRdb to about 2017). Regarding the complete study: After each seasonal influenza vaccination, blood samples were collected on days 0, 7 and 28. To study recall of cTfh clones, some subjects were followed across successive annual vaccinations spanning the 2013-2014, 2014-2015 and 2015-2016 seasons. One week after vaccination, a second recruited cohort of roughly 12 subjects (Table S1) displayed a similar ICOS+CD38+ cTfh response. Multi-year samples were obtained from about 6 subjects, with two vaccination seasons covered for a few subjects and three seasons covered for two subjects. The 2015 samples were processed right after collection, while the 2013-2014 samples were cryopreserved.

Library generation was performed with the immunoSEQ multiplex PCR assay. Adaptive Biotechnologies handled the TCRB amplification, library preparation, sequencing and preliminary bioinformatics at Survey level resolution. For TCRB sequencing, genomic DNA from the sorted cTfh populations was amplified by multiplex PCR. The authors' pipeline ran thus. Clonality was calculated in R as 1 minus normalized Shannon entropy, and the Gini index was computed with the R package ineq. Overlap score was the summed counts of shared sequences divided by total counts of all sequences in both compared samples. Shared-clonotype significance used Fisher's exact test assuming a theoretical repertoire of 10^7 TCRB sequences. The clones in this table, taken by TCRdb from immuneACCESS, are in-frame only. Not every clone is retained; where verified, under half of the shortfall comes from an unresolved V gene, and the cause of the rest is unknown. Clone size and V and J calls were adopted from that table, with D and trimming inferred from the DNA. In this sample the table shows several hundred clones, 69% of which occur a single time. The top ten clonotypes cover roughly 15% of the sample.

General conclusions and limits of the study: Day 7 ICOS+CD38+ clones were most often found later in ICOS-CD38- cTfh, suggesting that subset may serve as a memory reservoir. Successive annual vaccinations recalled a recurring oligoclonal ICOS+CD38+ cTfh response that included tetramer and AIM influenza-specific clonotypes. ICOS+CD38+ cTfh clonality correlated with the frequency of that population, and its change correlated with the change in circulating plasmablast frequency. Because only about 9-21% of the analyzed cells gave productive TCRB sequences, there was no way to sample rare clonotypes.

In the paper's terms, the time point label means: 2014-2015 season, 7 days after vaccination. TCRB sequencing was used to follow sorted CD4 subsets from the blood of adults before and after they were given the seasonal inactivated influenza vaccine (Fluvarix). Subjects were considered eligible if community-dwelling and if influenza vaccine had not been received in the prior 6 months. Reasons for exclusion included contraindications to influenza vaccine, substance abuse, HIV/AIDS, active malignancy, immunomodulatory medication, and active illness such as respiratory infection. At each time point, somewhere between about 40 and 100 mL of blood was taken. Non-naive CD4+CXCR5+PD-1+ cells were defined as circulating Tfh and were sorted into ICOS+CD38+ and ICOS-CD38- fractions. PBMC were isolated using Ficoll-Paque PLUS or SepMate separation. Before DNA extraction, cell subsets were sorted from PBMC on a BD FACS Aria.

The germline V gene (reference sequence) yields MNHEY for CDR1 and SMNVEV for CDR2. The CDR3 has 13 amino acids, counting the end cysteine and phenylalanine. Only the CDR3 part of the read is kept: 39 bases, read in frame from the first base. At the junction V is shortened by 7 bases and J by 3 bases, with 10 bases in between. Points on this clone: The clone's antigen remains unknown. Per-base quality was not reported, and no clone a single base away is much larger than it.

This clonotype originated in an adult who received the influenza vaccine. The rearrangement joined TRBV27 to TRBJ1-5; TRBD1 is a possible D gene, resting on 5 matching bases. Sequenced material: CXCR5+ CD38+ circulating T follicular helper cells from blood, taken 7 days after influenza vaccination. In the paper's terms, the cell subset or site label means: circulating Tfh, non-naive CD4+CXCR5+PD-1+ (ICOS+CD38+ or ICOS-CD38-). The CDR3 protein is CASTDRPNQPQHF. The DNA reads as follows: TGTGCCAGCACCGACAGACCCAATCAGCCCCAGCATTTT.